A selection of T cell receptor beta chains follows, all from one sample in a study of blood T cell repertoires in COVID-19. Clones were read by immunoSEQ multiplex PCR, and TCRdb kept only the in-frame ones, dropping some. Altogether about 270,000 clones are present, 85% to 90% being singletons, with the ten largest covering around 2%. Sequencing used PBMCs or T cells enriched from blood (not recorded which). Receptors originate from a young woman who had recovered from COVID-19. Both conserved end residues are part of each CDR3. Each record gives: V gene, clone size, J gene, D gene, CDR3 DNA, CDR3 protein. A D gene is named only where the DNA matches it firmly. Clone size, where shown, is once, few, many, or a class for clones that have expanded.

TRBV2	.	TRBJ1-1	.	TGTGCCAGCAACCGGGTACTTAACACTGAAGCTTTCTTT	CASNRVLNTEAFF
TRBV11-2	.	TRBJ1-4	TRBD1	TGTGCCAGCAGCCATTACAGGGGAACTGAAAAACTGTTTTTT	CASSHYRGTEKLFF
TRBV6-5	.	TRBJ1-4	.	TGTGCCAGCAGGCCCGTGAGAGGAACTAATGAAAAACTGTTTTTT	CASRPVRGTNEKLFF
TRBV9	.	TRBJ1-2	.	TGTGCCAGCAGCCCTCAGGGATATGGCTACACCTTC	CASSPQGYGYTF
TRBV7-3	.	TRBJ2-3	TRBD2	TGTGCCAGCAGCCTAGCGGGCCACACAGATACGCAGTATTTT	CASSLAGHTDTQYF
TRBV6-5	.	TRBJ1-5	TRBD1	TGTGCCAGCAGTCAGACCGGGACAGGTTTTCAGCCCCAGCATTTT	CASSQTGTGFQPQHF
TRBV30	.	TRBJ1-1	.	TGTGCCTGGACAGGTCAGGGGAACACTGAAGCTTTCTTT	CAWTGQGNTEAFF
TRBV19	.	TRBJ2-5	.	TGTGCCAGTAGTATCGAAGCTTACCAAGAGACCCAGTACTTC	CASSIEAYQETQYF
TRBV5-1	once	TRBJ2-1	.	TGCGCCAGCAGCTTGGCCCCTTTTTTCGAGCAGTTCTTC	CASSLAPFFEQFF
TRBV25-1	.	TRBJ1-2	.	TGTGCCAGCAGGGGTACAGGAGCACAATATGGCTACACCTTC	CASRGTGAQYGYTF
TRBV7-3	.	TRBJ2-3	TRBD1	TGTGCCAGCAGTCCCGACAGGGCCGGCACAGATACGCAGTATTTT	CASSPDRAGTDTQYF
TRBV5-1	.	TRBJ2-7	TRBD1	TGCGCCAGCAGCTCCGGGACAGGGTTTCGACCCTACGAGCAGTACTTC	CASSSGTGFRPYEQYF
TRBV7-8	.	TRBJ2-7	.	TGTGCCAGCAGCTTGGGCAGGGTAGGTCGCGAGCAGTACTTC	CASSLGRVGREQYF
TRBV30	.	TRBJ2-7	TRBD2	TGTGCCTGGAGTCTAGCGGATACCTACGAGCAGTACTTC	CAWSLADTYEQYF
TRBV28	once	TRBJ2-3	.	TGTGCCAGCAGTTGGGCGGGGGCGACCACAGATACGCAGTATTTT	CASSWAGATTDTQYF
TRBV5-6	.	TRBJ1-4	.	TGTGCCAGCAGCTTTCGGGGGACTAATGAAAAACTGTTTTTT	CASSFRGTNEKLFF
TRBV11-2	.	TRBJ1-2	TRBD1	TGTGCCAGCAGCTTGGCTACAGGGGACATATATGGCTACACCTTC	CASSLATGDIYGYTF
TRBV13	.	TRBJ2-1	.	TGTGCCAGCACTCCAGGGGTAAGCTCCTACAATGAGCAGTTCTTC	CASTPGVSSYNEQFF
TRBV10-3	.	TRBJ1-5	TRBD1	TGTGCCATCAGTGCTGACAGGGGCTATCAGCCCCAGCATTTT	CAISADRGYQPQHF
TRBV12-5	.	TRBJ1-5	TRBD1	TGTGCTAGTGGTTTGGTTGTTTCAGGGGGAGGCCAGCCCCAGCATTTT	CASGLVVSGGGQPQHF
TRBV28	.	TRBJ2-2	TRBD1	TGTGCCAGCAGCTTACAGGGGGCGGTATCCGGGGAGCTGTTTTTT	CASSLQGAVSGELFF
TRBV6-5	.	TRBJ2-2	.	TGTGCCAGCAGCTATAACTCAGGGGTTCCCGGGGAGCTGTTTTTT	CASSYNSGVPGELFF
TRBV6-4	.	TRBJ2-4	TRBD1	TGTGCCAGCAGCGAGACAGGGGGCAGTGGTCGGTACTTC	CASSETGGSGRYF
TRBV24-1	.	TRBJ2-3	.	TGTGCCACCAGAGGGCGGGGTTGGGGTACAGATACGCAGTATTTT	CATRGRGWGTDTQYF
TRBV6-1	many	TRBJ2-1	TRBD1	TGTGCCAGCAGTGAGGGACAGGAGTACAATGAGCAGTTCTTC	CASSEGQEYNEQFF
TRBV5-1	.	TRBJ1-1	.	TGCGCCAGCAGTGTGACAGCCAACACTGAAGCTTTCTTT	CASSVTANTEAFF
TRBV28	few	TRBJ2-7	.	TGTGCCAGCAGTCCACCGACAGGTCTTTCCTACGAGCAGTACTTC	CASSPPTGLSYEQYF
TRBV3-1/TRBV3-2	.	TRBJ2-5	.	TGTGCCAGCAGCCAGGGGGCGGGTAAGGAGACCCAGTACTTC	CASSQGAGKETQYF
TRBV11-2	once	TRBJ2-5	TRBD2	TGTGCCAGCAGCCTCCGACTAGCCGTTGAGACCCAGTACTTC	CASSLRLAVETQYF
TRBV6-1	once	TRBJ1-5	.	TGTGCCAGCAGTGACGGTCAGGTTCCTCCCTATAGCAATCAGCCCCAGCATTTT	CASSDGQVPPYSNQPQHF
TRBV5-1	.	TRBJ1-4	.	TGCGCCAGTTACCTGAGCCCAGAAAAACTGTTTTTT	CASYLSPEKLFF
TRBV3-1/TRBV3-2	.	TRBJ1-2	TRBD1	TGTGCCAGCAGCCAAGGACAGGGGGCGCGAGGCTACACCTTC	CASSQGQGARGYTF
TRBV10-3	once	TRBJ1-2	TRBD1	TGTGCCATCAGCGAGGGGGACAGGGGGCGCGTAAGTTATGGCTACACCTTC	CAISEGDRGRVSYGYTF
TRBV10-3	.	TRBJ1-6	.	TGTGCCATCAGTGAAAGGGCGGGGCATCCCGGATCACCCCTCCACTTT	CAISERAGHPGSPLHF
TRBV27	.	TRBJ2-5	TRBD2	TGTGCCAGCAGTTTATTTTATCGGGGGGGATTGGAGGAGACCCAGTACTTC	CASSLFYRGGLEETQYF
TRBV11-2	.	TRBJ2-7	.	TGTGCCAGCTTGCCGGGTGGTTCCTACGAGCAGTACTTC	CASLPGGSYEQYF
TRBV19	.	TRBJ2-7	TRBD1	TGTGCCAGTAGTATGGCACAGGGGGCGAGCTACGAGCAGTACTTC	CASSMAQGASYEQYF
TRBV9	once	TRBJ2-2	.	TGTGCCAGCAGCCCCCGGGTCGTCGAGGGCACCGGGGAGCTGTTTTTT	CASSPRVVEGTGELFF
TRBV5-4	few	TRBJ2-2	.	TGTGCCAGCAGCTCTGGACAGACCACCGGGGAGCTGTTTTTT	CASSSGQTTGELFF
TRBV7-3	.	TRBJ2-1	TRBD2	TGTGCCAGCAGCTTTAACGGCCAGCGGGGGGACGGTGAGCAGTTCTTC	CASSFNGQRGDGEQFF
TRBV5-1	.	TRBJ1-1	.	TGCGCCAGCAGCTTGACTTTGCAGGGATACACTGAAGCTTTCTTT	CASSLTLQGYTEAFF
TRBV27	few	TRBJ1-2	TRBD1	TGTGCCAGCAGTTTCACCTCCCAGGGGGGACAGGGCTATGGCTACACCTTC	CASSFTSQGGQGYGYTF
TRBV7-2	once	TRBJ1-5	.	TGTGCCAGCAGCTTAGATCCCGCAACTAATCAGCCCCAGCATTTT	CASSLDPATNQPQHF
TRBV28	few	TRBJ2-7	TRBD1	TGTGCCAGCAGAGGGGGACAGTCCTACGAGCAGTACTTC	CASRGGQSYEQYF
TRBV15	.	TRBJ2-7	.	TGTGCCACCAGCAGAGAAGGAGGCACCTCCTACGAGCAGTACTTC	CATSREGGTSYEQYF
TRBV2	.	TRBJ1-1	.	TGTGCCAGCAGCGCTATGAACACTGAAGCTTTCTTT	CASSAMNTEAFF
TRBV28	.	TRBJ1-1	TRBD1	TGTGCCAGCGGGACAGGGAACACTGAAGCTTTCTTT	CASGTGNTEAFF
TRBV2	few	TRBJ2-7	TRBD1	TGTGCCAGCACCCCTTCCCCGACAGGGTTTGGCGAGCAGTACTTC	CASTPSPTGFGEQYF
TRBV3-1/TRBV3-2	once	TRBJ1-1	.	TGTGCCAGCAGCCCCGGACTTACGGGCACTGAAGCTTTCTTT	CASSPGLTGTEAFF
TRBV11-2	.	TRBJ1-4	.	TGTGCCAGCAGCTCCACCGTGGAGAATGAAAAACTGTTTTTT	CASSSTVENEKLFF